The subject of this entry is one TCR beta chain. TCRdb passed the RT-PCR reads through MiXCR, listing each CDR3 protein once. The profile shows approximately 210,000 distinct CDR3 sequences, 41% of them singletons. This entry comes from a study of patients and donors after allogeneic stem cell transplantation. Germline V gives CDR1 SGHRS, CDR2 YFSETQ. The CDR3 spans 16 residues. The V gene end was trimmed by 0 bases and the J gene end by 1 base; junction bases not matched to a gene: 5. Material for sequencing was blood, either unsorted or a sorted T cell fraction (not recorded which). V usage is TRBV5-1 and J usage is TRBJ1-1, with TRBD1 matching 8 bases. This sequence was found in a human donor who was either an allogeneic HSCT recipient or a stem cell or donor lymphocyte infusion donor (not recorded which). It is not recorded whose cells these are; they may come from a transplant donor. The CDR3 is CASSLGIGTGNTEAFF. The CDR3 DNA reads TGCGCCAGCAGCTTGGGGATCGGGACAGGGAACACTGAAGCTTTCTTT.